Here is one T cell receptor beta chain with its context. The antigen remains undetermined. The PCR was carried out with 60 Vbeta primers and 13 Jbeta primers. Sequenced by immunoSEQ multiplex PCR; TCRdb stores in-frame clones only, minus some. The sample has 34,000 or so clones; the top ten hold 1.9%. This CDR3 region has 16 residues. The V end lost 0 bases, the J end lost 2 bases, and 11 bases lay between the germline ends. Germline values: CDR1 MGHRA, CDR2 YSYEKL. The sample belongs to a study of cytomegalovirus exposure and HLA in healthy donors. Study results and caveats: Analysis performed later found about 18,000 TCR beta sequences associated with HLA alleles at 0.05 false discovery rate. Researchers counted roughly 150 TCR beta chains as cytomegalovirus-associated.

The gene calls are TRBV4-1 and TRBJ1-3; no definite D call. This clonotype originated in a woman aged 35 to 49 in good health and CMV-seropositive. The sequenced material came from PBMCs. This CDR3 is CASSQDWEGTGNTIYF. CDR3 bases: TGCGCCAGCAGCCAAGATTGGGAGGGTACTGGAAACACCATATATTTT.